This TCR beta chain was obtained from a study of shared clonotypes between healthy human individuals. This clone was picked up one time. Its antigen remains unidentified. Study-wide findings and caveats: Clonotypes not shared had lower generation probabilities than those common to all four donors.

CDR1 and CDR2 from the germline V gene are MNHNY and SVGAGI (reference sequence). CDR3 length equals 15 residues. J gave up 2 bases and V 0 bases, and 3 bases lay outside the gene matches. Original handling: ImmunoSEQ output held junction-only sequences without quality scores, so filtering differed. Generated by immunoSEQ multiplex PCR, the TCRdb table keeps only in-frame clones and is missing some. V and J calls and clone size are copied from that table; D and trimming were computed from the DNA. The sample lists about 330,000 clones; roughly 91% were seen once. The rearrangement links TRBV6-6 to TRBJ2-7, with 8 nucleotides matching TRBD1. The receptor was derived from a man aged 18-30 years in good health. Sequencing used memory CD8+ T cells sorted from blood. As for subset: CD45RO+ cells pooled with CCR7-negative TemRA cells. CDR3 region: CASSYSTGAAYEQYF. The CDR3 region has the DNA TGTGCCAGCAGTTACTCGACAGGGGCGGCCTACGAGCAGTACTTC.